This TCR beta chain emerged from a study of control samples from healthy donors and cancer patients. Measured with immunoSEQ multiplex PCR; TCRdb has only the in-frame clones, and not every one. Counted here are under 100,000 clones, less than 90% occurring once; the ten biggest clones make up roughly a tenth. This CDR3 comprises 13 residues. J gave up 7 bases and V 1 base, and 2 bases lay outside the gene matches. The sample comprised PBMCs. This clonotype was sampled from a woman in her fifties or sixties with colorectal cancer. The V gene is TRBV12-3 or TRBV12-4, the J gene TRBJ1-2, with 8 bases matching TRBD1. The CDR3 nucleotides read TGTGCCAGCAGTTTAGGGACAGGGTTTGGCTACACCTTC. Translating it yields CASSLGTGFGYTF.